This T cell receptor (beta chain) was retrieved from a study of graft-versus-host responses after intestinal transplantation (dated by TCRdb to the early 2020s). Turning to the overall study: Recipients received multivisceral, liver-intestinal, or isolated intestinal transplants. All recipients received anti-thymocyte globulin induction followed by maintenance tacrolimus and steroids for approximately 3 years. After intestinal transplantation, graft-versus-host and host-versus-graft alloreactive T cell clones were followed in the graft, circulation and bone marrow using bulk TCR-beta CDR3 sequencing. To identify alloreactive clones, pre-transplant mixed lymphocyte reaction products were sequenced and then compared with unstimulated pre-transplant donor and recipient T cells. The cohort enrolled about two dozen intestinal transplant recipients, one of whom was a retransplant, and a few patients without pretransplant specimens were excluded. A peak of at least 4% donor T cells among recipient peripheral blood mononuclear cells was the definition used for donor T cell macrochimerism. Instead of going to the commercial service, samples from a few later patients were sequenced in-house on an Illumina MiSeq and processed with MiXCR.

Libraries came from the immunoSEQ multiplex PCR assay. For most patients, genomic DNA was isolated using the Qiagen DNeasy Blood and Tissue Kit and was shipped frozen to Adaptive Biotechnologies for TCR sequencing. For most patients, high-throughput TCR-beta CDR3 sequencing of genomic DNA was performed by Adaptive Biotechnologies. On the study's bioinformatics: Adaptive's ImmunoSEQ software supplied the TCR sequencing data for 15 to 20 patients, while MiXCR and VDJtools were used to process a few other patients. CD4 versus CD8 sorting errors were corrected by removing sequences found in both subsets at a frequency ratio below 5:1. CDR3 nucleotide sequences shared between donor and recipient were removed because the origin of such sequences could not be assigned. At least 2-fold expansion over unstimulated cells and a minimum CFSE-low frequency of 0.002% (template counts) or 0.001% (read counts) were required for clones to be classified as alloreactive. Mappable clones were those detected in sequenced pre-transplant spleen, lymph node, or MLR CFSE-low populations of the donor or recipient. Cumulative frequency of alloreactive clones was calculated as a percentage of all sequences weighted by copy number. The immuneACCESS repertoire file appears here via TCRdb, limited to in-frame rearrangements. These files lack a portion of the clones; in checked studies, under half of the deficit traces to unresolved V genes, and the cause of the others is not known. Clonal size and the V and J genes are those of that table, whereas D and trimming came from the DNA. Here the sample has tens of thousands of clones; roughly 84% occur a single time. The ten largest make up approximately 0.39% of the sample.

A note on this clone: Its antigen is not yet known. Nothing much larger sits one base from this clone, and base qualities are not available.

Here is what the overall study found, with its caveats: The relatively low number and heterogeneity of intestinal transplant patients limited the conclusions. Early after transplant, declines in HvG clones were associated with peak levels of circulating GvH clones. Patients with donor T cell macrochimerism had high GvH to HvG T cell clonal ratios in their allografts. GvH clones were detected in recipient bone marrow, and some appeared earlier in ileal mucosa or blood, consistent with an intestinal mucosal origin.

CDR1 and CDR2, looked up from the germline V gene, are SGHTA and FQGNSA. V is cut by 2 bases and J by 8 bases, and the space between the germline ends is 11 bases. The cysteine opens and the phenylalanine closes a CDR3 of 13 amino acids. The DNA shown is the 39-base CDR3, in frame from base 1. The sample's time point, from its label and the paper: cells obtained before transplantation from donor or recipient. CD3+CD4+ and CD3+CD8+ populations were FACS-sorted from unstimulated pre-transplant donor and recipient cells taken from spleen or lymph nodes. This sequence uses TRBV7-2 and TRBJ2-3; TRBD2 might be the D gene, on 6 matching bases. The sequence was obtained from a human donor who was the organ donor for an intestinal transplant. The sample in question was unstimulated CD4+ T cells sorted from spleen or lymph node cells, obtained before transplant. The nucleotide sequence is TGTGCCAGCAGCTTAAGTCAAGCGGGTACGCAGTATTTT. It encodes CASSLSQAGTQYF. Extended through the reference TRBV7-2 and TRBJ2-3 proteins, this CDR3 yields the full variable domain: GAGVSQSPSNKVTEKGKDVELRCDPISGHTALYWYRQSLGQGLEFLIYFQGNSAPDKSGLPSDRFSAERTGGSVSTLTIQRTQQEDSAVYLCASSLSQAGTQYFGPGTRLTVL.